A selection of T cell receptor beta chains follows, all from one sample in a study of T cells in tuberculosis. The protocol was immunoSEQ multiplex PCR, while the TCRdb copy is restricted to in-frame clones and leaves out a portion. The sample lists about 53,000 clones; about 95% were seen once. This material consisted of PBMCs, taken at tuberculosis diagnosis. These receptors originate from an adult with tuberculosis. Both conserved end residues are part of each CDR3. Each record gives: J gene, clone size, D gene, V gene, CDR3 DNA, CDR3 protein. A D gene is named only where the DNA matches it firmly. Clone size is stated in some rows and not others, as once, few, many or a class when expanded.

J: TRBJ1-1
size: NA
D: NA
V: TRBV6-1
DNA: TGTGCCAGCAGTGAACACAGATTCACTGAAGCTTTCTTT
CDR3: CASSEHRFTEAFF

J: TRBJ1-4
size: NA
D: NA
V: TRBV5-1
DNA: TGCGCCAGCAGCTACGGACTTACCGGGACTGGGAATGAAAAACTGTTTTTT
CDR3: CASSYGLTGTGNEKLFF

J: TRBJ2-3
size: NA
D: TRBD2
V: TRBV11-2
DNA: TGTGCCAGCAGCGATGGACTAGCGGGAGCCCCAGATACGCAGTATTTT
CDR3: CASSDGLAGAPDTQYF

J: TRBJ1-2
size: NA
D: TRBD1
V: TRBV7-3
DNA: TGTGCCAGCAGCACCGGGACAGGGTATGGCTACACCTTC
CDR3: CASSTGTGYGYTF

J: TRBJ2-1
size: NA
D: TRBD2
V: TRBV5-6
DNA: TGTGCCAGCAGCCTGGGACTAGTGGAGTTCTTC
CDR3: CASSLGLVEFF

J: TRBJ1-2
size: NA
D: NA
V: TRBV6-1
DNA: TGTGCCAGCAGTGAAGCGCCAGGGTATAACTATGGCTACACCTTC
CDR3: CASSEAPGYNYGYTF

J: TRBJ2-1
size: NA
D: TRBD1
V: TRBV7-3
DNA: TGTGCCAGCAGCTTGACACGGACAGGGGGGAATGAGCAGTTCTTC
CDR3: CASSLTRTGGNEQFF

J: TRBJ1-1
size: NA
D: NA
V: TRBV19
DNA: TGTGCCAGTAACGGTTTGTCTGAAGCTTTCTTT
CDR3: CASNGLSEAFF

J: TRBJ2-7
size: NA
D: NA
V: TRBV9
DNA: TGTGCCAGCAGCGTAGCTAGTAGCTCCTACGAGCAGTACTTC
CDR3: CASSVASSSYEQYF

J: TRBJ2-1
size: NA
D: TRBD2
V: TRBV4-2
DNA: TGTGCCAGCAGCCAAGGACTGCGAGCGGGAGGTGGTTTTGAGCAGTTCTTC
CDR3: CASSQGLRAGGGFEQFF

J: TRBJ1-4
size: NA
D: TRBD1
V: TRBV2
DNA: TGTGCCAGCGAAGACAGGGCCACAAATGAAAAACTGTTTTTT
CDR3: CASEDRATNEKLFF

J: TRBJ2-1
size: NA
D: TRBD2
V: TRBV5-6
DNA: TGTGCCAGCAGCTTGGGACTAGCGGACTCCTACAATGAGCAGTTCTTC
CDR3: CASSLGLADSYNEQFF

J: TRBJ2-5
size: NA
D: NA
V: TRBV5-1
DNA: TGCGCCAGCAGCTTGGCTTTGGGGGCAGTCAGGCACCAAGGGACCCAGTACTTC
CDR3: CASSLALGAVRHQGTQYF

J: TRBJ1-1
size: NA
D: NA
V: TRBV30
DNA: TGTGCCTGGAGTCGATCAGAGAACACTGAAGCTTTCTTT
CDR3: CAWSRSENTEAFF

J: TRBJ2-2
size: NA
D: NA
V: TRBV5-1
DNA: TGCGCCAGCAGCTTCAAGGGGTCCACCGGGGAGCTGTTTTTT
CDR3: CASSFKGSTGELFF

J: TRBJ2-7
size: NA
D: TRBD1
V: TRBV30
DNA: TGTGCCTGGGGTAGGGGGACAGGGGATCGTCGCGAGCAGTACTTC
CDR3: CAWGRGTGDRREQYF

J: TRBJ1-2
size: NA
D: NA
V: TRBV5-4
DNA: TGTGCCAGCAGCTCCGCGGACACCCTCTATGGCTACACCTTC
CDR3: CASSSADTLYGYTF

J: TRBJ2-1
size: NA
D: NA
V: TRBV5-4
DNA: TGTGCCAGCAGCCCTATACAGGGTTTGTGGAATGAGCAGTTCTTC
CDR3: CASSPIQGLWNEQFF

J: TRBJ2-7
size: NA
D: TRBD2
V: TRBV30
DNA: TGTGCCTGGAGTGTTAGCGGGAGCTCCTACGAGCAGTACTTC
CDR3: CAWSVSGSSYEQYF

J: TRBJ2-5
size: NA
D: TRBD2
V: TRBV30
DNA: TGTGCCTGGAGTGCGGGAGGAGAGACCCAGTACTTC
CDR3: CAWSAGGETQYF

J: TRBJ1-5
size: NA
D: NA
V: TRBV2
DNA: TGTGCCAGCAGCCTAAAGCACACAGGTCAGCCCCAGCATTTT
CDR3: CASSLKHTGQPQHF

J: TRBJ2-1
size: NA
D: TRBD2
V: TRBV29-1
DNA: TGCAGCGTTAGGTGGGGGGGATCCTACAATGAGCAGTTCTTC
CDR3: CSVRWGGSYNEQFF

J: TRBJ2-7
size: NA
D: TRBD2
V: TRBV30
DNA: TGTGCCTGGACCCCAAGCTGGGGACTAGCGGGAAGGTACGAGCAGTACTTC
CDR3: CAWTPSWGLAGRYEQYF

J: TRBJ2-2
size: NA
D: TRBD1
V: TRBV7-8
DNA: TGTGCCAGCAGCTTAGCGGGGACAGCAGCGAACACCGGGGAGCTGTTTTTT
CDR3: CASSLAGTAANTGELFF

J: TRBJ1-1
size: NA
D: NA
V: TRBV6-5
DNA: TGTGCCAGCAGTTACCTAGACAGGTTGGGAGCTTTCTTT
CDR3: CASSYLDRLGAFF

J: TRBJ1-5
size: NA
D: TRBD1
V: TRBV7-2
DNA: TGTGCCAGCAGCTCAAGCAGGACAGGGAGAGCTAGCAATCAGCCCCAGCATTTT
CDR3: CASSSSRTGRASNQPQHF

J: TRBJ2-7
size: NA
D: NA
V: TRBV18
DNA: TGTGCCAGCTCACCGGGCCGGTCCTACGAGCAGTACTTC
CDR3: CASSPGRSYEQYF

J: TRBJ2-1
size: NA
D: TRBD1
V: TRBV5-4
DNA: TGTGCCAGCAGCCAAAAAGACAGGGTCCACAATGAGCAGTTCTTC
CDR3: CASSQKDRVHNEQFF

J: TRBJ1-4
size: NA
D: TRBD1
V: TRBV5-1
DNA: TGCGCCAGCAGCTTCTTGACAGGGGCAGATGAAAAACTGTTTTTT
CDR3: CASSFLTGADEKLFF

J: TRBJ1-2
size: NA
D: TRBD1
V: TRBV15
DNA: TGTGCCACCAGCAGAGACCGGGACAGGCCCTACACCTTC
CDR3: CATSRDRDRPYTF

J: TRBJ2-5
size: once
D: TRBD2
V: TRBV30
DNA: TGTGCCTCCCGACTAGCGGTAAACCAAGAGACCCAGTACTTC
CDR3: CASRLAVNQETQYF

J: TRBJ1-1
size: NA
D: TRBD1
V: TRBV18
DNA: TGTGCCAGCTCCGGACAGGGGGCGCGTAACACTGAAGCTTTCTTT
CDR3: CASSGQGARNTEAFF

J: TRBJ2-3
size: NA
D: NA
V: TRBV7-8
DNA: TGTGCCAGCAGCTTGACACAGACAGATACGCAGTATTTT
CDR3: CASSLTQTDTQYF

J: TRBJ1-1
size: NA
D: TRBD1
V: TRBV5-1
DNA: TGCGCCAGCAGCGCAGGGACAGGACTCACTGAAGCTTTCTTT
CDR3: CASSAGTGLTEAFF

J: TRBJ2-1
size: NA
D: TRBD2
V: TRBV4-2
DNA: TGTGCCAGCAGCCAAGATCGAGGGACTAGCGGGAATCAGTTCTTC
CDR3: CASSQDRGTSGNQFF

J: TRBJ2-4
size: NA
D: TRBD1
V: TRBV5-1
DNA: TGCGCCAGCAGCTTGGACGGGACAGGGTATGAATTAGCCAAAAACATTCAGTACTTC
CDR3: CASSLDGTGYELAKNIQYF

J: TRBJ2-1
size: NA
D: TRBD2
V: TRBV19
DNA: TGTGCCAGTAGTATACCCTCGGGACTAGGAAGCAATGAGCAGTTCTTC
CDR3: CASSIPSGLGSNEQFF

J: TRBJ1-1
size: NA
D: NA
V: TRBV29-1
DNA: TGCAGCGCCGTGACAGGAATGAACACTGAAGCTTTCTTT
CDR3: CSAVTGMNTEAFF

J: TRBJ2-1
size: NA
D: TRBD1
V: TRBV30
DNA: TGTGCCTGGAGACAGGGGGCCCTATACAATGAGCAGTTCTTC
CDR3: CAWRQGALYNEQFF

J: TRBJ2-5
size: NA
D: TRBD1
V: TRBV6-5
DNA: TGTGCCAGCAGGCCCCGGAGACAGGGGGGAAGTACCCAGTACTTC
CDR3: CASRPRRQGGSTQYF

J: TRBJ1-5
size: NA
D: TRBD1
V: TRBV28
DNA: TGTGCCAGCAGCCCGGGACAGAAGTATCAGCCCCAGCATTTT
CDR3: CASSPGQKYQPQHF

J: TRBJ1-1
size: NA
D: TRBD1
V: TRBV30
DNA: TGTGCCTGGAGACGACGGACAGGGAAGGACACTGAAGCTTTCTTT
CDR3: CAWRRRTGKDTEAFF

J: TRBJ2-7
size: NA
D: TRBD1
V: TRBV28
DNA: TGTGCCAGCAGTTGGCAGGGGGCCTACGAGCAGTACTTC
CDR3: CASSWQGAYEQYF

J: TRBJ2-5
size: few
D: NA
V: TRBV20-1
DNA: TGCAGTGCTAGGGCAGAAGAGACCCAGTACTTC
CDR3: CSARAEETQYF

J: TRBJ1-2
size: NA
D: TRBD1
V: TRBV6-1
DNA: TGTGCCGGGGGACAGGAGCACCTTTCCTATGGCTACACCTTC
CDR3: CAGGQEHLSYGYTF

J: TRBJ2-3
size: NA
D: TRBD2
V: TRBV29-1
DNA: TGCAGCGTTGTCCTAGCGGCCCAAGCAGATACGCAGTATTTT
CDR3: CSVVLAAQADTQYF

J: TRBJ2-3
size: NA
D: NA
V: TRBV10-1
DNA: TGCGCCAGCAGTGAGTCGACGGGCAGCGGATTGATCACAGATACGCAGTATTTT
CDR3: CASSESTGSGLITDTQYF